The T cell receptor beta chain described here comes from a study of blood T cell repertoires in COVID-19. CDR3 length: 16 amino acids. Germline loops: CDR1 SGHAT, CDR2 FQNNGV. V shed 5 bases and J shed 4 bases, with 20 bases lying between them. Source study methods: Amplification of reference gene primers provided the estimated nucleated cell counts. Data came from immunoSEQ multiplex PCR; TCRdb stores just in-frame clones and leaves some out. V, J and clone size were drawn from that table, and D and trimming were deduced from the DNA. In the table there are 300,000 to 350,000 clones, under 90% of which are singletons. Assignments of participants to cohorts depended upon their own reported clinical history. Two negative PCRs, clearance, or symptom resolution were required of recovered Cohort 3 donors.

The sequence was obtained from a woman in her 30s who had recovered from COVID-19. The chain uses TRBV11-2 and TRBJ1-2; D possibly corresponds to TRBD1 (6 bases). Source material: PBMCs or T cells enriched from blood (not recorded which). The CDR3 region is CASSTTGTTGLYGYTF. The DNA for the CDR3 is TGTGCCAGCAGCACTACCGGGACAACGGGTCTCTATGGCTACACCTTC.